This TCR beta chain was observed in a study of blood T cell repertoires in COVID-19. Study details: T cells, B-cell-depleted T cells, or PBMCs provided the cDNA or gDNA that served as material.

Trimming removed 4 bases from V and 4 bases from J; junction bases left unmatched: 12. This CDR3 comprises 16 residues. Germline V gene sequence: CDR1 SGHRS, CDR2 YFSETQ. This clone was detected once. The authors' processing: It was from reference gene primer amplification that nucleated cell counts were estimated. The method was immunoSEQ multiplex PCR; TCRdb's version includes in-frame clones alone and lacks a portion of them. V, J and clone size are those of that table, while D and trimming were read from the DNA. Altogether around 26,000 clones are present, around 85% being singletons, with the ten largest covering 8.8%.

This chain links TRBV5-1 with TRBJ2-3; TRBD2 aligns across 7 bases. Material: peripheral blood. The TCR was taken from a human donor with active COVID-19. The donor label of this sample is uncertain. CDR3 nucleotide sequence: TGCGCCAGCAGCGCCTGGGCGGGAGAGGTAGCAGATACGCAGTATTTT. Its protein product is CASSAWAGEVADTQYF.